These 26 T cell receptor beta chains share one sample of origin, sequenced in a study of T cell changes during pregnancy in multiple sclerosis (dated by TCRdb to 2018 to 2020). The receptor library was made with the immunoSEQ multiplex PCR assay. Here the immuneACCESS table is served through TCRdb, limited to in-frame sequences with V and J called. Missing clones are a known gap in these copies; in checked studies unresolved V genes cover under half, and the rest lacks a known reason. This sample lists around 40,000 clones; 90% to 95% were detected once. The top ten clonotypes cover less than 0.9% of the sample. The starting material was CD4+ T cells from peripheral blood mononuclear cells, obtained in the third trimester of pregnancy. The receptor source for this set is a female donor with multiple sclerosis, enrolled in a pregnancy study.

The gene calls are TRBV4-2 and TRBJ2-3, with 7 bases that match TRBD2. Trimming took 0 bases from V and 4 from J; bases not matched to a gene: 10. Germline CDR1 reads LGHNA; CDR2 reads YNFKEQ. This CDR3 region has 17 residues. The CDR3 here is CASSQELLASDADTQYF. The CDR3 DNA sequence: TGTGCCAGCAGCCAAGAACTACTAGCGTCCGATGCAGATACGCAGTATTTT.

The chain has TRBV28 and TRBJ2-7, with 14 bases that match TRBD2. Germline CDR1 and CDR2: MDHEN and SYDVKM. The CDR3 is 17 residues long. V gave up 3 bases and J gave up 6 bases; unmatched junction bases: 10. Written as DNA, the CDR3 is TGTGCCAGCAGTTTGACTAGCGGGAGGGCCCTTGGGGGCGAGCAGTACTTC. This sequence encodes CASSLTSGRALGGEQYF.

This sequence joins TRBV28 and TRBJ1-5; TRBD1 matches 7 bases. CDR3 length: 15 amino acids. CDR1 and CDR2 from the germline V gene are MDHEN and SYDVKM. J lost 7 bases, V lost 5 bases, and 11 bases had no gene match. The CDR3 region has the DNA TGTGCCAGCAGTATAGGACAGGCGAGGGACCAGCCCCAGCATTTT. Translated: CASSIGQARDQPQHF.

V is TRBV9 and J is TRBJ2-7, with D maybe TRBD1 (9 bases). This CDR3 has 15 amino acids. V was cut by 3 bases and J by 4 bases, with 17 bases left in between. Germline loops: CDR1 SGDLS, CDR2 YYNGEE. The CDR3 DNA sequence: TGTGCCAGCAGCGCGGGGGGGACAGGGATTTACGAGCAGTACTTC. Translation gives CASSAGGTGIYEQYF. The complete variable domain, with remaining parts taken from reference TRBV9 and TRBJ2-7, reads DSGVTQTPKHLITATGQRVTLRCSPRSGDLSVYWYQQSLDQGLQFLIQYYNGEERAKGNILERFSAQQFPDLHSELNLSSLELGDSALYFCASSAGGTGIYEQYFGPGTRLTVT.

This chain joins TRBV27 and TRBJ2-3, with D possibly TRBD1 on 6 matching bases. V dropped 3 bases and J dropped 0 bases, with 13 bases sitting between them. Germline values: CDR1 MNHEY, CDR2 SMNVEV (reference sequence). The CDR3 consists of 16 residues. The CDR3 reads CASSFLDRRSTDTQYF. The CDR3 DNA sequence: TGTGCCAGCAGTTTCCTCGACAGGCGTAGCACAGATACGCAGTATTTT.

This clone came up once. V is TRBV6-6 and J is TRBJ1-2, with no clear D. The CDR3 contains 13 residues. Germline V gives CDR1 MNHNY, CDR2 SVGAGI (reference sequence). V shed 6 bases and J shed 5 bases, with 13 bases lying between them. The CDR3 region has the DNA TGTGCCAGCAGCCCGGGAGGGTCTTATGGCTACACCTTC. Translating gives CASSPGGSYGYTF.

This clone was recorded once. The chain has TRBV18 and TRBJ2-5; TRBD2 aligns across 11 bases. The CDR3 spans 15 residues. CDR1 is KGHSH and CDR2 is LQKENI in the germline V gene. Trimming at V came to 3 bases and at J to 4 bases, leaving 4 bases not matched to a gene. In DNA form, the CDR3 reads TGTGCCAGCTCACCTAGCGGGAGGGACGGAGAGACCCAGTACTTC. Protein: CASSPSGRDGETQYF.

V and J are TRBV19 and TRBJ2-3; D might be TRBD1 (6 bases). The CDR3 length is 16 residues. V was trimmed by 5 bases and J by 5 bases, leaving 20 bases between them. Germline values: CDR1 LNHDA, CDR2 SQIVND (reference sequence). The CDR3 loop reads CASSPRQGSIQDTQYF. The CDR3 DNA follows: TGTGCCAGTAGTCCGCGGCAGGGGAGCATTCAAGATACGCAGTATTTT.

This clone occurred once. This chain uses TRBV19 with TRBJ1-5, with no clear D. This CDR3 is 14 amino acids long. The ends were cut back, 6 bases at V and 3 bases at J, with 12 bases in the middle. The germline CDR1 and CDR2 sequences are LNHDA and SQIVND (reference sequence). This CDR3 is CASSTTGFNQPQHF. The DNA for the CDR3 is TGTGCCAGTAGCACAACGGGTTTCAATCAGCCCCAGCATTTT.

The chain links TRBV18 to TRBJ1-1, with 11 positions matching TRBD1. V shed 6 bases, J shed 1 base, and the junction held 13 bases outside the gene matches. This CDR3 region has 18 residues. Germline V gene data show CDR1 as KGHSH and CDR2 as LQKENI. The CDR3 is CASSQFKYGQGANTEAFF. The DNA of the CDR3 is TGTGCCAGCTCTCAATTCAAATACGGACAGGGGGCGAACACTGAAGCTTTCTTT.

The chain employs TRBV28 and TRBJ2-3; possibly TRBD2 for D (7 bases). Germline-derived CDR1 and CDR2 are MDHEN and SYDVKM. The germline V and J ends were trimmed by 5 bases and 0 bases, with 21 bases remaining between them. The CDR3 spans 18 residues. The CDR3 is CASSRGGLASASTDTQYF. The CDR3 nucleotides are TGTGCCAGCAGTAGGGGGGGCTTGGCTAGCGCTAGCACAGATACGCAGTATTTT. The full variable domain, with the rest looked up from reference TRBV28 and TRBJ2-3, is DVKVTQSSRYLVKRTGEKVFLECVQDMDHENMFWYRQDPGLGLRLIYFSYDVKMKEKGDIPEGYSVSREKKERFSLILESASTNQTSMYLCASSRGGLASASTDTQYFGPGTRLTVL.

This rearrangement joins TRBV5-1 to TRBJ1-1; 9 bases align to TRBD1. This CDR3 contains 15 residues. The ends lost 3 bases at V and 11 bases at J; junction bases unmatched: 14. From germline, CDR1 is SGHRS and CDR2 YFSETQ. The CDR3 DNA reads TGCGCCAGCAGCTCTCGACAGGGGGAAACGAGAGGGGCTTTCTTT. It encodes CASSSRQGETRGAFF.

The V and J genes are TRBV5-1 and TRBJ2-1, with D unclear. This CDR3 is 15 amino acids long. With 2 bases removed from V and 0 bases from J, the gap between germline ends came to 9 bases. CDR1 and CDR2 from the germline V gene are SGHRS and YFSETQ. CDR3 sequence reads: CASSFRWSSYNEQFF. In DNA, the CDR3 is TGCGCCAGCAGCTTTCGTTGGAGCTCCTACAATGAGCAGTTCTTC.

The chain is built from TRBV11-2 and TRBJ2-3; tentatively, D is TRBD2 (5 bases). The V and J ends lost 3 bases and 5 bases respectively, with 18 bases between them. Germline CDR1 and CDR2: SGHAT and FQNNGV. The CDR3 length is 16 residues. The chain's CDR3 is CASSFNSDQAGDTQYF. As DNA, the CDR3 is TGTGCCAGCAGCTTTAATAGCGACCAGGCCGGAGATACGCAGTATTTT.

This chain connects TRBV5-4 to TRBJ2-7; D possibly corresponds to TRBD1 (6 bases). Germline V gene data show CDR1 as SGHNT and CDR2 as YYREEE (reference sequence). V was shortened by 2 bases and J by 2 bases, with 17 bases between the two germline ends. This CDR3 comprises 16 residues. CDR3 region: CASSFGTRTAPYEQYF. The DNA for the CDR3 is TGTGCCAGCAGCTTTGGAACCCGGACAGCTCCCTACGAGCAGTACTTC.

The V call is TRBV23-1, the J call TRBJ2-3, with D perhaps TRBD2 (6 bases). TRBV23-1 is identified as an open reading frame with a role that is uncertain. CDR3 size: 15 residues. V dropped 1 base and J dropped 2 bases, with 10 bases sitting between them. CDR3 in DNA: TGCGCCAGCAGTCAATGCCTAGCGAACACAGATACGCAGTATTTT. Encoded protein: CASSQCLANTDTQYF.

The chain joins TRBV28 to TRBJ1-1; 7 bases line up with TRBD1. Germline V gives CDR1 MDHEN, CDR2 SYDVKM. V was clipped by 7 bases and J by 3 bases; unmatched bases: 11. The CDR3 runs 15 residues. The CDR3 here is CASNSIGTVDTEAFF. In DNA form, the CDR3 reads TGTGCCAGCAACTCAATTGGGACAGTGGACACTGAAGCTTTCTTT. Drawing the rest from reference TRBV28 and TRBJ1-1, the complete variable domain is DVKVTQSSRYLVKRTGEKVFLECVQDMDHENMFWYRQDPGLGLRLIYFSYDVKMKEKGDIPEGYSVSREKKERFSLILESASTNQTSMYLCASNSIGTVDTEAFFGQGTRLTVV.

This chain joins TRBV25-1 and TRBJ2-4; perhaps TRBD2 as D (6 bases). Trimming removed 6 bases from V and 0 bases from J, with 12 bases in between. Germline V gene sequence: CDR1 MGHDK, CDR2 SYGVNS. The CDR3 totals 15 residues. CDR3 bases: TGTGCCAGCAGAGCGGGTGGGCTAGCCAAAAACATTCAGTACTTC. It is translated as CASRAGGLAKNIQYF.

This chain links TRBV27 with TRBJ2-7, with D possibly TRBD1 on 5 matching bases. CDR1 is MNHEY and CDR2 is SMNVEV in the germline V gene (reference sequence). V lost 4 bases and J lost 4, with 14 bases in between. The CDR3 has 14 residues. CDR3 DNA sequence: TGTGCCAGCAGTTCCCCCGACGCAGGGTACGAGCAGTACTTC. It is translated as CASSSPDAGYEQYF.

The rearrangement links TRBV19 to TRBJ2-1; tentative D call: TRBD2 (5 bases). Germline V gives CDR1 LNHDA, CDR2 SQIVND (reference sequence). Deletions cut 3 bases from V and 5 bases from J, with 11 bases between. CDR3 length: 14 residues. In DNA form, the CDR3 reads TGTGCCAGTAGTATCCTGGGAGAGGACAATGAGCAGTTCTTC. It is translated as CASSILGEDNEQFF.

The rearrangement joins TRBV9 to TRBJ2-7, with D maybe TRBD2 (6 bases). The V gene lost 4 bases and the J gene lost 3 bases, with 14 bases spanning the gap. The CDR3 contains 14 residues. The V gene's germline CDR1 is SGDLS and CDR2 YYNGEE. The CDR3 spells CASSPDLAHYEQYF. The CDR3 nucleotides are TGTGCCAGCAGCCCCGATCTAGCGCACTACGAGCAGTACTTC.

The chain recombines TRBV9 with TRBJ1-1; D is possibly TRBD1 (5 bases). V dropped 3 bases and J dropped 1 base, with 13 bases sitting between them. This CDR3 comprises 15 residues. Germline CDR1 reads SGDLS; CDR2 reads YYNGEE. The CDR3 loop is CASSAIDRGNTEAFF. DNA for the CDR3: TGTGCCAGCAGCGCTATAGATAGGGGGAACACTGAAGCTTTCTTT.

The V and J genes are TRBV6-1 and TRBJ1-5; D remains unclear. The CDR3 contains 13 residues. Germline CDR1 reads MNHNS; CDR2 reads SASEGT. Trimming removed 9 bases at V and 3 bases at J, with 12 bases between. CDR3 coding DNA: TGTGCCAGTCTTCTCCGGGACAATCAGCCCCAGCATTTT. It specifies CASLLRDNQPQHF.

This clone has only one observation. The rearrangement links TRBV27 to TRBJ1-1; no clear D. This CDR3 is 13 amino acids long. From germline, CDR1 is MNHEY and CDR2 SMNVEV (reference sequence). V lost 3 bases and J lost 1, with 6 bases in between. This chain's CDR3 is CASSFLANTEAFF. The CDR3 bases are TGTGCCAGCAGTTTTTTGGCGAACACTGAAGCTTTCTTT.

The chain combines TRBV1 with TRBJ2-7; the table assigns TRBD2, which was not confirmed against the DNA. TRBV1 is a recognized pseudogene. This CDR3 comprises 15 residues. CDR3 sequence reads: CTSSRPPAEAYEQYF. DNA of the CDR3: TGCACCAGCAGCAGACCCCCCGCGGAAGCCTACGAGCAGTACTTC.

The V gene is TRBV7-2, the J gene TRBJ2-5; 10 bases fit TRBD1. CDR1 is SGHTA and CDR2 is FQGNSA in the germline V gene. This CDR3 comprises 15 residues. The junction had 6 bases not matched to a gene; V was cut back by 4 bases and J by 4 bases. The CDR3 DNA follows: TGTGCCAGCAGCTCGACAGGGGGCTTTATAGAGACCCAGTACTTC. It codes for CASSSTGGFIETQYF.